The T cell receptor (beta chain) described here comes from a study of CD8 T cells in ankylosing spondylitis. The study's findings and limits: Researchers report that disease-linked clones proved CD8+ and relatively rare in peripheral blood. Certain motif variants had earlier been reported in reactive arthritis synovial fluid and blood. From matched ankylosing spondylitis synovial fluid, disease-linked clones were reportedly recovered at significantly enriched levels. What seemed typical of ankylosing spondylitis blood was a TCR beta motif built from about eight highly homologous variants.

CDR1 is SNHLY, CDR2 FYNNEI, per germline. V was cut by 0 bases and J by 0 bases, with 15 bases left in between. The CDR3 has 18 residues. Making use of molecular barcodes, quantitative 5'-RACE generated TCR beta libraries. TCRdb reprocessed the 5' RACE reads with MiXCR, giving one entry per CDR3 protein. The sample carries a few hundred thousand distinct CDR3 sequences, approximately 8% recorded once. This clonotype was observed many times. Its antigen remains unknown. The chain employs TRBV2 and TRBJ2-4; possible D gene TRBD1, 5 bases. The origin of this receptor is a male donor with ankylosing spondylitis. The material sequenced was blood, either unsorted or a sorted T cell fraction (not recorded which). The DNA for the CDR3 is TGTGCCAGCAGTGAAGCAGACCCGGCTGGACAAGCCAAAAACATTCAGTACTTC. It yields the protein CASSEADPAGQAKNIQYF.